Reported below is one T cell receptor (beta chain). No antigen is known for it. V was shortened by 10 bases and J by 5 bases, with 11 bases between the two germline ends. CDR3 length equals 11 residues. CDR1 and CDR2 (germline): MNHEY, SVGEGT. The second PCR ran roughly 7 to 12 cycles with a sample-barcoded 5' primer and J-beta primers. Each CDR3 protein is one row after TCRdb ran MiXCR on the 5' RACE reads. The table shows nearly 1 million distinct CDR3 sequences, with roughly 51% occurring only once. Researchers report isolating at least 6.5 million PBMCs per sample. These data come from a study of blood T cells in healthy people across ages. Study-wide findings and caveats: The study regarded diversity estimates from one million T cells as underestimates.

The receptor was derived from a woman in her sixties or seventies in good health. Sequenced material: blood. The genes are TRBV6-2 or TRBV6-3 and TRBJ1-1; no clear D. CDR3 residues: CATLIGTEAFF. CDR3 coding DNA: TGTGCCACACTAATCGGAACTGAAGCTTTCTTT.